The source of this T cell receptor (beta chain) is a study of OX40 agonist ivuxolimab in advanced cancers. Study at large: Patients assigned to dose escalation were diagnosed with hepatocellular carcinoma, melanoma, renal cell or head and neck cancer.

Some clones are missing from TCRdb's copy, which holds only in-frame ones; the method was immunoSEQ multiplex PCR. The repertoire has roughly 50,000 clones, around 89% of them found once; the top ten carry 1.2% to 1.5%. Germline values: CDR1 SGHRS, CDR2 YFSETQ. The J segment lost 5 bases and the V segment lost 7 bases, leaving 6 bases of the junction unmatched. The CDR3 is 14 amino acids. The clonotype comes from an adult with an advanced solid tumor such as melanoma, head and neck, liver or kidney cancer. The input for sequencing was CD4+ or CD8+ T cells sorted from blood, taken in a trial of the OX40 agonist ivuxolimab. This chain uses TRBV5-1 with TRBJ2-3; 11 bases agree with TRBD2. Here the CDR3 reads CASWGGLAGDTQYF. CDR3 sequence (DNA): TGCGCCAGCTGGGGAGGACTAGCGGGAGATACGCAGTATTTT.